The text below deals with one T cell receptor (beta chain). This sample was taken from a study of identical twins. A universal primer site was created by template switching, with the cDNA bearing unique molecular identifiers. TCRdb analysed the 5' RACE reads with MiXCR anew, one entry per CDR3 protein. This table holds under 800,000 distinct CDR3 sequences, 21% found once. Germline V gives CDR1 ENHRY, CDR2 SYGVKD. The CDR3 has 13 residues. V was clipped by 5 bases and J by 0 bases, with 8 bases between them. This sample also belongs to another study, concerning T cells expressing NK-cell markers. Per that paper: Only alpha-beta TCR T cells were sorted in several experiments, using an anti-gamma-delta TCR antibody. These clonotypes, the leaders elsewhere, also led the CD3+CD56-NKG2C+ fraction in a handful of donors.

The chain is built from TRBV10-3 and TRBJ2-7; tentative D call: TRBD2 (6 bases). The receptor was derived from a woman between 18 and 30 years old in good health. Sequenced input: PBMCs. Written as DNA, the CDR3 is TGTGCCATCAGTAGCGGGCCCTCCTACGAGCAGTACTTC. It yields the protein CAISSGPSYEQYF.